Presented here are 18 T cell receptor beta chains from one specimen sequenced in a study of cytomegalovirus exposure and HLA in healthy donors. It was with 60 Vbeta and 13 Jbeta primers that the PCR ran. Some clones are missing from TCRdb's copy, which holds only in-frame ones; the method was immunoSEQ multiplex PCR. The sample yields 100,000 to 120,000 clones, over 65% seen once. The sequenced material came from PBMCs. The receptors originated from a woman aged 18-29 years in good health and CMV-seronegative.

The chain recombines TRBV6-5 with TRBJ2-3; maybe TRBD2 (5 bases). The CDR3 sequence is 15 residues long. Trimming cost V 2 bases and J 6 bases, with 15 bases left between them. CDR1 MNHEY and CDR2 SVGAGI come from the germline V gene. The CDR3 spells CASSYQARGVDTQYF. The CDR3 bases are TGTGCCAGCAGTTACCAGGCTCGGGGTGTGGATACGCAGTATTTT.

The rearrangement joins TRBV10-3 to TRBJ1-6; 7 bases align to TRBD1. The CDR3 has 14 amino acids. Trimming took 5 bases from V and 9 from J; bases not matched to a gene: 7. Germline CDR1 ENHRY, CDR2 SYGVKD. The CDR3 sequence is CAISRQGQSSPLHF. Written as DNA, the CDR3 is TGTGCCATCAGTCGACAGGGCCAGAGTTCACCCCTCCACTTT.

The chain recombines TRBV30 with TRBJ1-2, with D possibly matching TRBD1 (5 bases). CDR1 is GTSNPN, CDR2 SVGIG, per germline (reference sequence). The CDR3 is made up of 13 amino acids. Trimming removed 4 bases at V and 8 bases at J, with 17 bases between. This CDR3 reads CAWTAGYLNGYTF. DNA of the CDR3: TGTGCCTGGACCGCAGGGTACCTTAACGGCTACACCTTC.

This rearrangement joins TRBV19 to TRBJ1-1; D is possibly TRBD1 (6 bases). The ends were cut back, 3 bases at V and 4 bases at J, with 12 bases in the middle. The germline V gene has CDR1 LNHDA and CDR2 SQIVND (reference sequence). This CDR3 comprises 14 residues. The CDR3 region is CASSILTGTTEAFF. CDR3 coding DNA: TGTGCCAGTAGTATCCTCACAGGGACCACTGAAGCTTTCTTT.

This chain joins TRBV19 and TRBJ2-1, with TRBD2 matching 10 bases. The junction had 14 bases not matched to a gene; V was cut back by 9 bases and J by 0 bases. The CDR3 consists of 18 residues. Germline V gene sequence: CDR1 LNHDA, CDR2 SQIVND (reference sequence). The chain's CDR3 is CASQHLAGDLSSYNEQFF. The CDR3 DNA reads TGTGCCAGCCAACATCTAGCGGGAGACCTTAGCTCCTACAATGAGCAGTTCTTC.

This clone occurred once. V and J are TRBV5-8 and TRBJ1-2; TRBD1 matches 10 bases. CDR3 length: 16 amino acids. The trim removed 4 bases at V and 7 bases at J, leaving 13 bases unmatched. Germline lookup yields CDR1 SGHTS and CDR2 YDEGEE. The CDR3 DNA is TGTGCCAGCAGCGCCGGAAAACGGACAGGGGGTCGTGGCTACACCTTC. Translating gives CASSAGKRTGGRGYTF.

V usage is TRBV15 and J usage is TRBJ2-1; 8 bases align to TRBD1. Germline loops: CDR1 LNHNV, CDR2 YYDKDF (reference sequence). CDR3 length: 16 amino acids. The V gene end was trimmed by 0 bases and the J gene end by 2 bases; junction bases not matched to a gene: 3. The DNA for the CDR3 is TGTGCCACCAGCAGAGATAAGACAGGGGCCTACAATGAGCAGTTCTTC. Translation gives CATSRDKTGAYNEQFF.

The CDR3 sequence is CASSLARELGNTIYF. CDR3 nucleotides: TGTGCCAGCAGCCTAGCCCGGGAGTTGGGAAACACCATATATTTT. V is TRBV13 and J is TRBJ1-3; D gene ambiguous. The germline gives CDR1 PRHDT, CDR2 FYEKMQ (reference sequence). Between the trimmed V and J ends, which lost 5 bases and 4 bases, there was a span of 15 bases. The CDR3 sequence is 15 residues long. The full variable domain, with the rest looked up from reference TRBV13 and TRBJ1-3, is AAGVIQSPRHLIKEKRETATLKCYPIPRHDTVYWYQQGPGQDPQFLISFYEKMQSDKGSIPDRFSAQQFSDYHSELNMSSLELGDSALYFCASSLARELGNTIYFGEGSWLTVV.

The chain is built from TRBV6-5 and TRBJ2-1; 9 bases fit TRBD2. Germline-derived CDR1 and CDR2 are MNHEY and SVGAGI. The ends lost 6 bases at V and 7 bases at J; junction bases unmatched: 7. The CDR3 extends over 14 amino acids. The CDR3 protein is CASSPLAGFNEQFF. The CDR3 DNA reads as TGTGCCAGCAGCCCCCTAGCGGGGTTTAATGAGCAGTTCTTC.

V is TRBV15 and J is TRBJ1-2, with 7 bases aligning to TRBD1. V dropped 2 bases and J dropped 0; count of bases not matched to a gene: 3. The CDR3 covers 15 residues. Per germline, CDR1 LNHNV and CDR2 YYDKDF (reference sequence). The CDR3 DNA reads TGTGCCACCAGCAGATGGGACAGTACTAACTATGGCTACACCTTC. Translating it yields CATSRWDSTNYGYTF. The full variable domain, in which reference TRBV15 and TRBJ1-2 provide the parts outside the CDR3, is DAMVIQNPRYQVTQFGKPVTLSCSQTLNHNVMYWYQQKSSQAPKLLFHYYDKDFNNEADTPDNFQSRRPNTSFCFLDIRSPGLGDTAMYLCATSRWDSTNYGYTFGSGTRLTVV.

The chain joins TRBV11-1 to TRBJ2-5, with D possibly being TRBD1 (6 bases). Germline-derived CDR1 and CDR2 are SGHAT and FQDESV (reference sequence). The CDR3 is made up of 15 amino acids. The V and J ends lost 3 bases and 0 bases respectively, with 11 bases between them. CDR3 sequence (DNA): TGTGCCAGCAGCTTGGCAGGGGCACACCAAGAGACCCAGTACTTC. It encodes CASSLAGAHQETQYF.

The rearrangement links TRBV19 to TRBJ2-2; 7 bases are shared with TRBD1. CDR1 is LNHDA, CDR2 SQIVND, per germline (reference sequence). With 10 bases clipped from V and 3 bases from J, the junction kept 5 bases outside the gene matches. The CDR3 has 13 amino acids. The CDR3 region is CAKTGRDTGELFF. CDR3 coding DNA: TGTGCCAAGACAGGGCGTGACACCGGGGAGCTGTTTTTT.

This chain links TRBV28 with TRBJ2-7, with D maybe TRBD2 (5 bases). The germline V gene has CDR1 MDHEN and CDR2 SYDVKM. The CDR3 length is 14 residues. V gave up 7 bases and J gave up 0 bases, with 13 bases separating them. The DNA for the CDR3 is TGTGCCAGCACCGTAAGCGGAAGCTCCTACGAGCAGTACTTC. Translated, it gives CASTVSGSSYEQYF.

V gene TRBV28 combines with J gene TRBJ2-3; 12 nucleotides align to TRBD2. The CDR3 consists of 15 residues. CDR1 and CDR2 (germline): MDHEN, SYDVKM. V lost 4 bases to trimming and J lost 9 bases; unmatched junction nucleotides: 8. DNA for the CDR3: TGTGCCAGCAGTTCGCGACTAGCGGGAGTCGAGACGCAGTATTTT. Translating it yields CASSSRLAGVETQYF.

This chain joins TRBV4-1 and TRBJ2-1; 12 nucleotides align to TRBD2. The junction had 10 bases not matched to a gene; V was cut back by 3 bases and J by 7 bases. Germline V CDR1 and CDR2: MGHRA, YSYEKL. The CDR3 has 17 residues. DNA of the CDR3: TGCGCCAGCAGCCAGGCTCCACTAGCGGGGGGAATTAATGAGCAGTTCTTC. It yields the protein CASSQAPLAGGINEQFF.

The chain has TRBV5-1 and TRBJ2-1; TRBD2 matches 9 bases. CDR3 length: 16 amino acids. Germline values: CDR1 SGHRS, CDR2 YFSETQ. V was pared by 1 base and J by 7 bases, with 9 bases of the junction left unmatched. CDR3 sequence reads: CASSLPAGGLENEQFF. CDR3 sequence (DNA): TGCGCCAGCAGCTTGCCAGCGGGGGGACTTGAGAATGAGCAGTTCTTC.

The sample holds a few counts of this clone. V and J are TRBV12-5 and TRBJ2-3, with 14 bases aligning to TRBD2. The V gene's germline CDR1 is LGHNT and CDR2 FRNRAP. Trimming took 5 bases from V and 2 from J; bases not matched to a gene: 3. The CDR3 spans 16 residues. The CDR3, as DNA: TGTGCTAGTGGTACGGGACTAGCGGGAGCCACAGATACGCAGTATTTT. Protein product: CASGTGLAGATDTQYF. The entire variable domain, with the rest obtained from reference TRBV12-5 and TRBJ2-3, is as follows: DARVTQTPRHKVTEMGQEVTMRCQPILGHNTVFWYRQTMMQGLELLAYFRNRAPLDDSGMPKDRFSAEMPDATLATLKIQPSEPRDSAVYFCASGTGLAGATDTQYFGPGTRLTVL.

V is TRBV4-3 and J is TRBJ1-2; D might be TRBD1 (5 bases). The CDR3 is 15 residues long. Trimming left V 0 bases short and J 5 bases short, with 13 bases between. Per germline, CDR1 LGHNA and CDR2 YSLEER. This CDR3 is CASSQDLGGGYGYTF. The CDR3 DNA is TGCGCCAGCAGCCAAGATCTTGGGGGGGGGTATGGCTACACCTTC.